This T cell receptor beta chain was recovered during a study of lymphopenia after photon versus proton radiotherapy. Regarding the study as a whole: Oligoclonal CD8+ Temra expansion after nadir drove photon patients' diversity drop. Photon-treated patients lost naive T cells and TCR diversity; proton-treated stayed stable. In patients who died, overall survival fell as post-nadir TCR diversity dropped more.

In regard to this clone: Its antigen is still unknown.

Data came from immunoSEQ multiplex PCR; TCRdb stores just in-frame clones and leaves some out. This sample yields 150,000 to 200,000 clones, of which approximately 91% are seen a single time; about 4.3% belongs to the top ten. The germline V gene encodes CDR1 KGHSH and CDR2 LQKENI. Trimming cost V 4 bases and J 5 bases, with 8 bases left between them. This CDR3 has 13 amino acids. This sample comprised peripheral blood, obtained from a patient treated with photon-based radiotherapy. This chain uses TRBV18 with TRBJ2-2; no clear D. The sequence derives from a man aged 50 to 60 with gastric cancer. CDR3 sequence: CASSRLGTGELFF. As DNA, the CDR3 is TGTGCCAGCTCACGGTTGGGGACCGGGGAGCTGTTTTTT.